One sample yielded the 2 T cell receptor beta chains listed below, sequenced in a study of CD8 T cell repertoires and HIV-1 epitope variants. Their target antigens are unknown. Only in-frame clones appear in the TCRdb table, and some are missing; sequencing was by immunoSEQ multiplex PCR. The table has 5,000 to 6,500 clones, around 59% seen once. Material for sequencing was cultured CD8+ T cells derived from PBMCs. The origin of the receptors is a male donor with HIV.

The J gene is TRBJ1-1, the V gene TRBV7-8; 7 positions agree with TRBD1. This CDR3 is 14 amino acids long. V shed 3 bases and J 4 bases; nucleotides not matched to a gene: 5. Germline V gives CDR1 SGHVS, CDR2 FQNEAQ. The CDR3 nucleotides are TGTGCCAGCAGCTTTGAGGGGGCGGGCACTGAAGCTTTCTTT. Translation gives CASSFEGAGTEAFF.

The chain combines TRBV7-2 with TRBJ2-7; TRBD1 aligns across 10 bases. CDR1 is SGHTA and CDR2 is FQGNSA in the germline V gene. J gave up 3 bases and V 3 bases, and 8 bases lay outside the gene matches. This CDR3 spans 16 amino acids. DNA for the CDR3: TGTGCCAGCAGCTTGACCCGACAGGGGGCCTTCTACGAGCAGTACTTC. It yields the protein CASSLTRQGAFYEQYF.